The sequence of this T cell receptor (beta chain) was determined in a study of cytomegalovirus exposure and HLA in healthy donors. Per germline, CDR1 SGHVS and CDR2 FQNEAQ. This CDR3 region has 14 residues. Between the trimmed V and J ends, which lost 5 bases and 4 bases, there was a span of 11 bases. The table lists this clone with a few counts. The antigen is undetermined. PCR employed 60 Vbeta and 13 Jbeta primers. TCRdb's copy holds only in-frame clones and misses some; the assay was immunoSEQ multiplex PCR. The profile covers 75,000 to 80,000 clones, with 60% to 85% appearing a single time and 1.5% to 2% taken by the ten largest. Findings of the study overall: HLA-A and HLA-B allele assignments for most subjects were reportedly predicted accurately using TCR beta sequences.

This sequence originates from a man aged 40-49 years in good health and CMV-seronegative. Sequencing was performed on PBMCs. This sequence joins TRBV7-8 and TRBJ1-4; unclear D gene. This CDR3 is CASSPEEYNEKLFF. The CDR3 region has the DNA TGTGCCAGCAGCCCGGAGGAGTATAATGAAAAACTGTTTTTT. Full variable domain (outside the CDR3, taken from reference TRBV7-8 and TRBJ1-4): GAGVSQSPRYKVAKRGQDVALRCDPISGHVSLFWYQQALGQGPEFLTYFQNEAQLDKSGLPSDRFFAERPEGSVSTLKIQRTQQEDSAVYLCASSPEEYNEKLFFGSGTQLSVL.